This TCR beta chain is drawn from a study of CD8+CD57+ T cells in acquired aplastic anemia. Whole-study context: When averaged, DNA from sorted CD4+ and CD8+ cells came to approximately 3.2 ug.

Patients chosen for sequencing had CD8+CD57+ cells that had expanded, as shown by flow cytometry. Genomic DNA constituted the template upon which TCR beta VDJ and CDR3 profiling was performed. Each CDR3 protein is one row after TCRdb ran MiXCR on the reads. This table has approximately 300,000 distinct CDR3 sequences, 45% to 65% appearing once. In this sample, this clonotype turned up many times. The CDR3 runs to 16 residues. Germline assignment: CDR1 SGHRS and CDR2 YFSETQ. V shed 4 bases and J shed 2 bases, with 19 bases lying between them. The chain employs TRBV5-1 and TRBJ2-7; D gene ambiguous. What was sequenced was sorted CD4+, CD8+, or CD8+CD57+ T cells (not recorded which) from PBMCs. This clonotype was sampled from a human donor with aplastic anemia. The CDR3 here is CASSVTTGRDPYEQYF. In DNA form, the CDR3 reads TGCGCCAGCAGCGTCACGACTGGCCGCGACCCCTACGAGCAGTACTTC.